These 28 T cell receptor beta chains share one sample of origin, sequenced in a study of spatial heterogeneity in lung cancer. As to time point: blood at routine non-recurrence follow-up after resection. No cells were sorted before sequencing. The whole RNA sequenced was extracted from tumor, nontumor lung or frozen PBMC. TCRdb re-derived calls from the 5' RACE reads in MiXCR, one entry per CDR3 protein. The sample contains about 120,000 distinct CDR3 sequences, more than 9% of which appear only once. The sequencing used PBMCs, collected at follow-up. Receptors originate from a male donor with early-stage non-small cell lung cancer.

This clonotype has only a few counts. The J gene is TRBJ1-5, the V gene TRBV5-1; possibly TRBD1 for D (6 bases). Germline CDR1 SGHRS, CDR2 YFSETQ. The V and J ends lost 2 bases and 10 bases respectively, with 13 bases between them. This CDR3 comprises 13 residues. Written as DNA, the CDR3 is TGCGCCAGCAGCTTCGCACAGGGCGATCCCCAGCATTTT. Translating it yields CASSFAQGDPQHF.

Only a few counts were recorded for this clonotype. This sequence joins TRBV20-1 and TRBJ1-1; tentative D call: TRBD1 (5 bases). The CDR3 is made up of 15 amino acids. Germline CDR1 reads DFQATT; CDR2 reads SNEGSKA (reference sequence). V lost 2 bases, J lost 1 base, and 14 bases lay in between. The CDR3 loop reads CSARSSGPENTEAFF. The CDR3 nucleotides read TGCAGTGCTAGAAGTTCAGGGCCCGAGAACACTGAAGCTTTCTTT.

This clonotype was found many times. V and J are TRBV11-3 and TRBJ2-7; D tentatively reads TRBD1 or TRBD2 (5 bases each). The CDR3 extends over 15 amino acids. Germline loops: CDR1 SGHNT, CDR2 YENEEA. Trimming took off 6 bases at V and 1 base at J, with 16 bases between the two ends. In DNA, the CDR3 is TGTGCCAGCAGAAGTTTCGGGGCAAGGTCCTACGAGCAGTACTTC. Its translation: CASRSFGARSYEQYF.

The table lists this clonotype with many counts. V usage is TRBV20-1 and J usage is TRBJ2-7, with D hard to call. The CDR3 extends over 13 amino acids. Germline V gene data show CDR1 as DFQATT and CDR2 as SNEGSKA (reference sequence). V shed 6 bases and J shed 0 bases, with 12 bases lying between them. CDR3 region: CSARSVDSYEQYF. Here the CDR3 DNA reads TGCAGTGCACGTTCAGTGGACTCCTACGAGCAGTACTTC.

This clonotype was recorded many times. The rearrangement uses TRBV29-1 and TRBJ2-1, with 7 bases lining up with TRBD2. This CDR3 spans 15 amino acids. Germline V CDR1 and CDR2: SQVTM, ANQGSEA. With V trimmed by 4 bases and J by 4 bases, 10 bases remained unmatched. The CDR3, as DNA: TGCAGCGTTGGGTTTCGGGAGGAACTTTACAATGAGCAGTTCTTC. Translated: CSVGFREELYNEQFF.

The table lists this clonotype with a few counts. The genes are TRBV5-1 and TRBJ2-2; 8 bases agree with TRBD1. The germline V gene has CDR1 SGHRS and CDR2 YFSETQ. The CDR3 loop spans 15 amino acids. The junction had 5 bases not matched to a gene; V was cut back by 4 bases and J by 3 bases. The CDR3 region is CASSPDRGYTGELFF. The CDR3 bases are TGCGCCAGCAGCCCTGACAGGGGATACACCGGGGAGCTGTTTTTT.

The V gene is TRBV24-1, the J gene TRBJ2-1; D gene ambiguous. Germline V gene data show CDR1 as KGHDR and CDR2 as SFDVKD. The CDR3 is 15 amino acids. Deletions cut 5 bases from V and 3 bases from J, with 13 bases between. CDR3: CATSGKQTVYNEQFF. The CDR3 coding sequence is TGTGCCACCAGTGGAAAACAGACTGTCTACAATGAGCAGTTCTTC.

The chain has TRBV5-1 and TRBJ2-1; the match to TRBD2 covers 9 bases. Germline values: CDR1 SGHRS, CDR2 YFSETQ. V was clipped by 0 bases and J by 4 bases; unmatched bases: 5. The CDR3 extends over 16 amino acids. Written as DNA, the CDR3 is TGCGCCAGCAGCTTGGTGGCTAGCGGGACGTACAATGAGCAGTTCTTC. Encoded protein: CASSLVASGTYNEQFF.

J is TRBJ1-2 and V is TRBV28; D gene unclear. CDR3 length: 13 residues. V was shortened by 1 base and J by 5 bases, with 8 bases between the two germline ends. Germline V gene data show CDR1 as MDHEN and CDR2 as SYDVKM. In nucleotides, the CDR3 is TGTGCCAGCAGTTTATCCCCGGAGTATGGCTACACCTTC. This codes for CASSLSPEYGYTF.

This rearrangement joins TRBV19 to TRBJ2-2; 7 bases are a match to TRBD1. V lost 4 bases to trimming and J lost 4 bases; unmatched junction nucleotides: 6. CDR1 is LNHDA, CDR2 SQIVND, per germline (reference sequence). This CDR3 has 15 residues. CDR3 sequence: CASSTTGRGTGELFF. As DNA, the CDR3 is TGTGCCAGTAGTACGACAGGGCGCGGCACCGGGGAGCTGTTTTTT. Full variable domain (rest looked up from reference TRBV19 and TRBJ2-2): DGGITQSPKYLFRKEGQNVTLSCEQNLNHDAMYWYRQDPGQGLRLIYYSQIVNDFQKGDIAEGYSVSREKKESFPLTVTSAQKNPTAFYLCASSTTGRGTGELFFGEGSRLTVL.

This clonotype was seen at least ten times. CDR3 region: CAIKGQGTNTGELFF. The CDR3 DNA reads as TGTGCCATCAAGGGACAGGGGACGAACACCGGGGAGCTGTTTTTT. V and J are TRBV10-3 and TRBJ2-2; TRBD1 aligns across 10 bases. Germline CDR1 is ENHRY and CDR2 is SYGVKD. Germline trimming cut 7 bases from V and 0 bases from J; bases unmatched to any gene: 2. The CDR3 has 15 residues.

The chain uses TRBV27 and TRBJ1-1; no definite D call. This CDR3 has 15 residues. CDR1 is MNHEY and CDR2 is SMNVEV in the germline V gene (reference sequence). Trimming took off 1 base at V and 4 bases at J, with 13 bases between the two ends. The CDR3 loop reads CASSLFAAVGTEAFF. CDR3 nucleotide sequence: TGTGCCAGCAGTTTATTTGCGGCAGTGGGCACTGAAGCTTTCTTT.

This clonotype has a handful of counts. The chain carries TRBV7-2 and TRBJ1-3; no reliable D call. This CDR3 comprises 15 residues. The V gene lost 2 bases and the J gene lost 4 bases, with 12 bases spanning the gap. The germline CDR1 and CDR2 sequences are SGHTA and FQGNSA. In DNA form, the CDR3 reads TGTGCCAGCAGCTTATTGGGGATTGGAGGAAACACCATATATTTT. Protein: CASSLLGIGGNTIYF.

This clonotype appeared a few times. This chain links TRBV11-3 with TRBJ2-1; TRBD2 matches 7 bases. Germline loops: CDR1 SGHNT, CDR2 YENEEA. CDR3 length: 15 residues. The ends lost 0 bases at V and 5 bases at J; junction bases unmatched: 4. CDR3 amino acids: CASSLEEGGNNEQFF. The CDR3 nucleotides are TGTGCCAGCAGCTTAGAGGAGGGAGGGAACAATGAGCAGTTCTTC.

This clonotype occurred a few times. The CDR3 reads CASSLTRTSTDTQYF. The CDR3 DNA reads TGTGCCAGCAGCTTAACTCGGACTAGCACAGATACGCAGTATTTT. The chain links TRBV7-3 to TRBJ2-3; D possibly corresponds to TRBD2 (5 bases). The CDR3 has 15 residues. V was clipped by 0 bases and J by 0 bases, with 7 bases between them. Per germline, CDR1 SGHTA and CDR2 FQGTGA.

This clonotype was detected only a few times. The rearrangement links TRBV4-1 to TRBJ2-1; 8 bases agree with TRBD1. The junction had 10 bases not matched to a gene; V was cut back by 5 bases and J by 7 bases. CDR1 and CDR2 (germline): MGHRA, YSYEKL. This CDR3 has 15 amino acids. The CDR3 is CASSFAGTGYNEQFF. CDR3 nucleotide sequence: TGCGCCAGCAGCTTCGCCGGGACAGGTTATAATGAGCAGTTCTTC.

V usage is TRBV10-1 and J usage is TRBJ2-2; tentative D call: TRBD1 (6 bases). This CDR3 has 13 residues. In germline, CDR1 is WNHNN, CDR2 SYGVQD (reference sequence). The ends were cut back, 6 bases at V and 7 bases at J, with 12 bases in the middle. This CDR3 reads CASREGQIGELFF. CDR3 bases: TGCGCCAGCAGGGAAGGACAGATCGGGGAGCTGTTTTTT.

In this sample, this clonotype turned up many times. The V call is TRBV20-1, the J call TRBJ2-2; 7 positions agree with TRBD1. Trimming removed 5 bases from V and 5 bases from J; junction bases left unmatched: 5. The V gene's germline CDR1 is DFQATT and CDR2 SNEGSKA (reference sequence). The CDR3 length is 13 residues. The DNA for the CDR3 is TGCAGTGCTCCTCACAGGGGTACCGGGGAGCTGTTTTTT. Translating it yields CSAPHRGTGELFF.

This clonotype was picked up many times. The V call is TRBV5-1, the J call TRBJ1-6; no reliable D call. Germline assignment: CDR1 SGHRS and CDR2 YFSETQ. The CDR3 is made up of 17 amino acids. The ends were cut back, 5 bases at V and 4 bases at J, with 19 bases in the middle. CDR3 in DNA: TGCGCCAGCAGGCTTAGGTCTGCTGGTCGTTATAATTCACCCCTCCACTTT. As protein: CASRLRSAGRYNSPLHF.

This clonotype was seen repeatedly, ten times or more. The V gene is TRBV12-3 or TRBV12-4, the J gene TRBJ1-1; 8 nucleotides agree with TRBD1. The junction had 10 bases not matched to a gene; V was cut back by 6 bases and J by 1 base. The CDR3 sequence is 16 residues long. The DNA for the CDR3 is TGTGCCAGCAGCTACTCAGGGGGCGCGAGGAACACTGAAGCTTTCTTT. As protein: CASSYSGGARNTEAFF.

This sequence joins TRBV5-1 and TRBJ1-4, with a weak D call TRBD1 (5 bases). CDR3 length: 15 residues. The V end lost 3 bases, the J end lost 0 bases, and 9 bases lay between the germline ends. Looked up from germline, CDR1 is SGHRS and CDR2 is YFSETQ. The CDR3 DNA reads TGCGCCAGCAGCTGGACAACCGCAACTAATGAAAAACTGTTTTTT. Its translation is CASSWTTATNEKLFF.

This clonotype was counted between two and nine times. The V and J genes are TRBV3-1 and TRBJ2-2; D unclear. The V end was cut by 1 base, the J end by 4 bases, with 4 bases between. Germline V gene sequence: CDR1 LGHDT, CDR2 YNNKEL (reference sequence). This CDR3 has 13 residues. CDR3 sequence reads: CASSQVTTGELFF. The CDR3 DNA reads TGTGCCAGCAGCCAAGTTACCACCGGGGAGCTGTTTTTT.

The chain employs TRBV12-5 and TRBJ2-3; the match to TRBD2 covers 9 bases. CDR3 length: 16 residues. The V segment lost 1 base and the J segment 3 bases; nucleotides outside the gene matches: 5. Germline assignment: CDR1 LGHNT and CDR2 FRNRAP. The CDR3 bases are TGTGCTAGTGGTTTGGGGGTAGCGGGGGAGACAGATACGCAGTATTTT. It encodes CASGLGVAGETDTQYF.

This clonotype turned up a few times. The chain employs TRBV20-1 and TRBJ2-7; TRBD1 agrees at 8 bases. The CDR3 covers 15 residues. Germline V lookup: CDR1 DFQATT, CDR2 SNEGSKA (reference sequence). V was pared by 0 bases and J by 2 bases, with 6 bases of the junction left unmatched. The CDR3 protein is CSARDPGGAPYEQYF. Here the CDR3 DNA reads TGCAGTGCTAGAGATCCAGGGGGCGCCCCCTACGAGCAGTACTTC.

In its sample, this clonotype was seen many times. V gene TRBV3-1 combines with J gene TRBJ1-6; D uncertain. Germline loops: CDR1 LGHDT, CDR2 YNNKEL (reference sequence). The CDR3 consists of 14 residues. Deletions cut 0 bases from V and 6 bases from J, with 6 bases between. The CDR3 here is CASSQDLGNSPLHF. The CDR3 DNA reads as TGTGCCAGCAGCCAAGATCTTGGTAATTCACCCCTCCACTTT.

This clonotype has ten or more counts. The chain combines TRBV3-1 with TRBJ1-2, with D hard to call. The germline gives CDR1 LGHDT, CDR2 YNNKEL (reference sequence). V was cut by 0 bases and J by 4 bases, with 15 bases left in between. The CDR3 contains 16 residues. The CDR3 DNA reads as TGTGCCAGCAGCCAAGACGCCGGGGAGCTAAGCTATGGCTACACCTTC. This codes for CASSQDAGELSYGYTF.

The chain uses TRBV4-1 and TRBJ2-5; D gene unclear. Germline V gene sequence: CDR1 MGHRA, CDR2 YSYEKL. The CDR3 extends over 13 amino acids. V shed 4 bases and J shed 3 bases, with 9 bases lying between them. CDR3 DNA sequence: TGCGCCAGCAGCCCAGCGATCGAAGAGACCCAGTACTTC. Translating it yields CASSPAIEETQYF.

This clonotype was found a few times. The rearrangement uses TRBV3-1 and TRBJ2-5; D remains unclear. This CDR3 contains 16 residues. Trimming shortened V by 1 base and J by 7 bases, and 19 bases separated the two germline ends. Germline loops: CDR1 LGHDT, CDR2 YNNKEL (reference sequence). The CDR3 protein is CASSQVGSSLRGTQYF. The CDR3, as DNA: TGTGCCAGCAGCCAAGTAGGGTCCTCATTACGAGGGACCCAGTACTTC.